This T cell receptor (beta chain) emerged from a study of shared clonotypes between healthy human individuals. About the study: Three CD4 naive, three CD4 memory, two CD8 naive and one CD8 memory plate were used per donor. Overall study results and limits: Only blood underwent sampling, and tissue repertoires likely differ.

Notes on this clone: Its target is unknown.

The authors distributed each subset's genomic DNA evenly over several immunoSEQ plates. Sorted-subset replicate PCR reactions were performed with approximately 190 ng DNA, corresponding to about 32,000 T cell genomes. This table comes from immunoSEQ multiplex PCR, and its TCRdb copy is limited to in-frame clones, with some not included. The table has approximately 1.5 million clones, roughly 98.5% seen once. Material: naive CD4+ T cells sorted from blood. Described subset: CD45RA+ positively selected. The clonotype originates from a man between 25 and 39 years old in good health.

The CDR3 loop reads CASSQVAGILTGELFF. The CDR3 nucleotides read TGTGCCAGCAGCCAAGTGGCGGGAATCTTGACCGGGGAGCTGTTTTTT. The genes are TRBV14 and TRBJ2-2, with D possibly TRBD2 on 6 matching bases. V was shortened by 1 base and J by 5 bases, with 14 bases between the two germline ends. Germline lookup yields CDR1 SGHDN and CDR2 FVKESK. CDR3 size: 16 residues.